This TCR beta chain was retrieved from a study of cytomegalovirus exposure and HLA in healthy donors. Study observations and caveats: Donors belonging to an Asian-associated ancestry cluster reportedly showed fewer N-insertions in productive TCRs than the roughly 670-donor mean, according to what a later analysis found. Immune exposure information comprised only CMV serostatus.

60 Vbeta and 13 Jbeta primers were used in PCR. Measured with immunoSEQ multiplex PCR; TCRdb has only the in-frame clones, and not every one. This sample contains roughly 50,000 clones. Notes on this clone: The antigen is undetermined.

The length of the CDR3 is 17 residues. Germline V gene data show CDR1 as MDHEN and CDR2 as SYDVKM. Trimming took 3 bases from V and 0 from J, leaving 15 bases between them. The receptor was derived from a man aged 35 to 55 in good health and CMV-seropositive. The rearrangement joins TRBV28 to TRBJ2-4; no clear D gene. The material sequenced was PBMCs. The CDR3 DNA follows: TGTGCCAGCAGTTTCGTTATCGCAGGAAGAGCCAAAAACATTCAGTACTTC. Translated, it gives CASSFVIAGRAKNIQYF.